A single sample gave rise to the 22 T cell receptor beta chains below, sequenced in a study of shared T cell receptors in the human thymus (dated by TCRdb to the early 2020s). Library creation used the immunoSEQ multiplex PCR assay. What TCRdb holds here is the immuneACCESS table cut down to in-frame rearrangements. Part of the clones is not present; checked against another copy, under half of the missing clones reflect an unresolved V gene, and the others are unexplained. Across this sample there are hundreds of thousands of clones, with 70% to 80% seen only once. The ten most abundant clones make up about 0.012% of the sample. Separately, the same data were catalogued under a study of human thymus T cells.

Source material: thymocytes. Receptors were obtained from a boy under three years old with a congenital heart defect. Donor details come from another sample of the same person, matched by shared clones.

CDR3 amino acids: CASSLLGGSVNTEAFF. DNA for the CDR3: TGTGCCAGCAGTTTATTGGGGGGGAGCGTGAACACTGAAGCTTTCTTT. The chain couples TRBV28 to TRBJ1-1; TRBD1 is a possible D gene (5 bases). Germline CDR1 MDHEN, CDR2 SYDVKM. The CDR3 extends over 16 amino acids. V shed 1 base and J shed 0 bases, with 12 bases lying between them.

This chain joins TRBV5-4 and TRBJ2-7, with TRBD2 matching over 10 bases. J gave up 2 bases and V 4 bases, and 6 bases lay outside the gene matches. There are 15 residues in the CDR3. The V gene's germline CDR1 is SGHNT and CDR2 YYREEE (reference sequence). CDR3 bases: TGTGCCAGCAGCCAGGCTAGCGGGAGTCCCTACGAGCAGTACTTC. Protein: CASSQASGSPYEQYF.

This rearrangement joins TRBV12-5 to TRBJ1-1, with D possibly TRBD1 on 6 matching bases. Trimming pared 5 bases from V and 8 bases from J, leaving 9 bases between. The CDR3 sequence is 11 residues long. Germline loops: CDR1 LGHNT, CDR2 FRNRAP. The CDR3 reads CASGGGGEAFF. The CDR3 bases are TGTGCTAGTGGTGGGGGGGGCGAAGCTTTCTTT.

The chain has TRBV4-2 and TRBJ2-7; maybe TRBD1 (6 bases). Germline CDR1 LGHNA, CDR2 YNFKEQ. CDR3 length: 19 residues. V dropped 4 bases and J dropped 0 bases, with 25 bases sitting between them. The CDR3 DNA follows: TGTGCCAGCAGCCCGGGCGTCATAGGGGGACACCCAAGCTCCTACGAGCAGTACTTC. It yields the protein CASSPGVIGGHPSSYEQYF.

V usage is TRBV6-4 and J usage is TRBJ1-5, with D hard to call. This CDR3 contains 15 residues. Per the germline V gene, CDR1 is MRHNA and CDR2 is SNTAGT. The V and J ends lost 6 bases and 2 bases respectively, with 14 bases between them. CDR3 in amino acids: CASSPEGSGNQPQHF. The DNA of the CDR3 is TGTGCCAGCAGCCCCGAGGGCAGCGGCAATCAGCCCCAGCATTTT.

V is TRBV18 and J is TRBJ2-7, with D perhaps TRBD1 (5 bases). Germline CDR1 and CDR2: KGHSH and LQKENI. The CDR3 spans 15 residues. V lost 6 bases and J lost 2, with 17 bases in between. CDR3 sequence: CASSQNRHKTYEQYF. DNA of the CDR3: TGTGCCAGCTCTCAGAACAGGCATAAGACCTACGAGCAGTACTTC.

CDR3 nucleotides: TGTGCCTGGAGAGTTGACGGTGGGGGCTCACCCCTCCACTTT. Translated, it gives CAWRVDGGGSPLHF. This chain links TRBV30 with TRBJ1-6, with D possibly being TRBD1 (6 bases). Germline lookup yields CDR1 GTSNPN and CDR2 SVGIG (reference sequence). The CDR3 consists of 14 residues. V lost 3 bases and J 10 bases, leaving 16 bases between the germline ends.

The gene calls are TRBV4-3 and TRBJ1-1; 12 nucleotides agree with TRBD1. The germline gives CDR1 LGHNA, CDR2 YSLEER. This CDR3 is built from 17 residues. V lost 4 bases, J lost 6 bases, and 12 bases stayed unmatched. CDR3 sequence: CASSLRDRGREKPEAFF. CDR3 bases: TGCGCCAGCAGCCTCCGGGACAGGGGGCGCGAAAAGCCTGAAGCTTTCTTT.

This chain uses TRBV6-6 with TRBJ2-7; TRBD2 is a possible D gene (6 bases). The germline V gene has CDR1 MNHNY and CDR2 SVGAGI (reference sequence). The V end was cut by 2 bases, the J end by 7 bases, with 18 bases between. CDR3 length: 15 amino acids. The CDR3 nucleotides read TGTGCCAGCAGTTACGACCGGGAGTCTCAGAGAGAGCAGTACTTC. Amino acids: CASSYDRESQREQYF.

This chain uses TRBV7-6 with TRBJ2-7; the match to TRBD2 covers 8 bases. CDR1 and CDR2 from the germline V gene are SGHVS and FNYEAQ. The CDR3 is made up of 17 amino acids. Trimming cost V 5 bases and J 6 bases; bases outside gene matches: 18. The CDR3 region has the DNA TGTGCCAGCAGCACCCTAATTCGAGCGGGAGAGGCCCGCGAGCAGTACTTC. It encodes CASSTLIRAGEAREQYF.

This clone has more than one count but fewer than ten. The chain uses TRBV7-2 and TRBJ2-7, with 14 bases identical to TRBD2. Germline lookup yields CDR1 SGHTA and CDR2 FQGNSA. This CDR3 contains 16 residues. Trimming cost V 5 bases and J 2 bases; bases outside gene matches: 5. CDR3 DNA: TGTGCCAGCAGCCAAGGGACTAGCGGGGGAACCTACGAGCAGTACTTC. It codes for CASSQGTSGGTYEQYF.

The rearrangement joins TRBV27 to TRBJ2-2; 8 bases agree with TRBD1. Unmatched junction bases numbered 5, after V lost 5 bases and J lost 3 bases. This CDR3 is 15 amino acids long. Germline V gene sequence: CDR1 MNHEY, CDR2 SMNVEV (reference sequence). In nucleotides, the CDR3 is TGTGCCAGCAGTAGGACAGGGACCTACACCGGGGAGCTGTTTTTT. Its protein is CASSRTGTYTGELFF.

The chain combines TRBV4-2 with TRBJ2-2, with TRBD2 matching over 12 bases. The V and J ends lost 1 base and 4 bases, in that order; junction bases with no gene match: 16. CDR1 is LGHNA, CDR2 YNFKEQ, per germline. CDR3 length: 21 amino acids. The CDR3 bases are TGTGCCAGCAGCCAAGCGCTTGCTAGCGGGAGGGCCCCGGGTAGCACCGGGGAGCTGTTTTTT. It codes for CASSQALASGRAPGSTGELFF.

The CDR3 is CASSVPPTETSGRAGYEQYF. The CDR3 bases are TGTGCCAGCAGTGTCCCCCCAACGGAGACTAGCGGGAGGGCCGGCTACGAGCAGTACTTC. The chain carries TRBV2 and TRBJ2-7, with TRBD2 matching over 14 bases. Per the germline V gene, CDR1 is SNHLY and CDR2 is FYNNEI. Trimming took 4 bases from V and 3 from J; bases not matched to a gene: 17. The CDR3 length is 20 residues.

V gene TRBV7-6 combines with J gene TRBJ1-5; 7 bases align to TRBD1. The V and J ends lost 6 bases and 4 bases, in that order; junction bases with no gene match: 3. In germline, CDR1 is SGHVS, CDR2 FNYEAQ. This CDR3 is built from 13 residues. In DNA form, the CDR3 reads TGTGCCAGCAGTCCACAGGGGAATCAGCCCCAGCATTTT. Its protein is CASSPQGNQPQHF.

The J gene is TRBJ2-2, the V gene TRBV11-3, with D perhaps matching TRBD1 (5 bases). This CDR3 is 15 amino acids long. The V gene's germline CDR1 is SGHNT and CDR2 YENEEA. V lost 1 base and J 1 base, leaving 7 bases between the germline ends. In nucleotides, the CDR3 is TGTGCCAGCAGCTTAGTAAGGGGGAACACCGGGGAGCTGTTTTTT. As protein: CASSLVRGNTGELFF.

V and J are TRBV28 and TRBJ1-1; 8 bases are shared with TRBD1. This CDR3 region has 17 residues. Germline V CDR1 and CDR2: MDHEN, SYDVKM. V trimming: 4 bases; J trimming: 3 bases; junction bases outside the gene matches: 13. The CDR3 region is CASSSTGGEGSDTEAFF. For the CDR3, the DNA is TGTGCCAGCAGTTCCACAGGGGGAGAGGGGTCTGACACTGAAGCTTTCTTT.

The table lists this clone with a few counts. The J gene is TRBJ2-3, the V gene TRBV14; 7 nucleotides align to TRBD1. Germline assignment: CDR1 SGHDN and CDR2 FVKESK. Unmatched junction bases numbered 8, after V lost 3 bases and J lost 2 bases. This CDR3 has 16 residues. CDR3 amino acids: CASSQTTGSLTDTQYF. The CDR3 coding sequence is TGTGCCAGCAGCCAGACGACAGGGAGCCTCACAGATACGCAGTATTTT.

V is TRBV7-3 and J is TRBJ2-7; TRBD2 is a possible D gene (6 bases). V shed 1 base and J shed 4 bases, with 14 bases lying between them. CDR3 length: 15 amino acids. Germline V gene sequence: CDR1 SGHTA, CDR2 FQGTGA. The CDR3 loop is CASSLRAGSRYEQYF. CDR3 DNA sequence: TGTGCCAGCAGCTTAAGAGCGGGTAGTAGATACGAGCAGTACTTC.

The chain combines TRBV7-9 with TRBJ2-5, with 13 bases lining up with TRBD2. Per germline, CDR1 SEHNR and CDR2 FQNEAQ (reference sequence). The CDR3 covers 17 residues. V lost 5 bases, J lost 0 bases, and 6 bases stayed unmatched. The CDR3 reads CASSQGLAGDYQETQYF. CDR3 coding DNA: TGTGCCAGCAGCCAAGGACTAGCGGGGGATTACCAAGAGACCCAGTACTTC.

The chain has TRBV5-8 and TRBJ2-1, with a weak D call TRBD2 (6 bases). CDR1 and CDR2 from the germline V gene are SGHTS and YDEGEE. CDR3 size: 14 residues. V lost 4 bases to trimming and J lost 9 bases, with 17 bases between them. The CDR3 DNA reads TGTGCCAGCAGCCTGACTAGTGGGGTTACTGAGCAGTTCTTC. This translates into CASSLTSGVTEQFF.

The rearrangement uses TRBV10-1 and TRBJ1-3, with D possibly TRBD1 on 6 matching bases. Germline assignment: CDR1 WNHNN and CDR2 SYGVQD (reference sequence). Trimming took off 10 bases at V and 3 bases at J, with 19 bases between the two ends. The CDR3 contains 15 residues. This CDR3 is CATRNRVLIGNTIYF. CDR3 nucleotides: TGCGCCACCCGGAACAGGGTGTTAATTGGAAACACCATATATTTT.